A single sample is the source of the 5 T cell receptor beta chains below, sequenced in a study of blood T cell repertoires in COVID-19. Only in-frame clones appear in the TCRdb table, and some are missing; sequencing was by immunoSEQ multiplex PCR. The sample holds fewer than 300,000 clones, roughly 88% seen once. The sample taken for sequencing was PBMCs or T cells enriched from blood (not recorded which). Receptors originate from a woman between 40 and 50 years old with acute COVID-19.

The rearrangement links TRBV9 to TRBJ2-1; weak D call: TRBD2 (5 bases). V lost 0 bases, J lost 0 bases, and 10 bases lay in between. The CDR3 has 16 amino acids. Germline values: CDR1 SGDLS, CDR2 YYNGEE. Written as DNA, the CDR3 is TGTGCCAGCAGCGTAGGTAGCGTTAGCTCCTACAATGAGCAGTTCTTC. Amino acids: CASSVGSVSSYNEQFF.

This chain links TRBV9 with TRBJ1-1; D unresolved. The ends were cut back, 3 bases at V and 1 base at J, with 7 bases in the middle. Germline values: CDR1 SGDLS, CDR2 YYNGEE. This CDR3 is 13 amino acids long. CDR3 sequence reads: CASSEAGNTEAFF. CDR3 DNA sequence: TGTGCCAGCAGCGAGGCGGGGAACACTGAAGCTTTCTTT.

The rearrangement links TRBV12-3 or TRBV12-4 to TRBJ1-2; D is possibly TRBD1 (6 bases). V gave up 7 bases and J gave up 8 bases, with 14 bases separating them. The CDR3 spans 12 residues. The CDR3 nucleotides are TGTGCCAGCAATACGGACAGTGAAGGCTACACCTTC. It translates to CASNTDSEGYTF.

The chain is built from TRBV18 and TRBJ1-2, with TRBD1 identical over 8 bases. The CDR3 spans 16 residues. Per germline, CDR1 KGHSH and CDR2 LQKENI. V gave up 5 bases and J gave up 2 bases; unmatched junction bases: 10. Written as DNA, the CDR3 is TGTGCCAGCTCATCCGGACAGGGAAGTTGGAACTATGGCTACACCTTC. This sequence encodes CASSSGQGSWNYGYTF.

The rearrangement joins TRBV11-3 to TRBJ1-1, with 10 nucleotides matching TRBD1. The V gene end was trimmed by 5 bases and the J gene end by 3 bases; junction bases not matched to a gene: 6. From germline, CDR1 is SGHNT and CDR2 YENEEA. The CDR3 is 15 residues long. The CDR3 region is CASSKTGGTHTEAFF. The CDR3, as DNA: TGTGCCAGCAGCAAGACAGGGGGCACGCACACTGAAGCTTTCTTT.